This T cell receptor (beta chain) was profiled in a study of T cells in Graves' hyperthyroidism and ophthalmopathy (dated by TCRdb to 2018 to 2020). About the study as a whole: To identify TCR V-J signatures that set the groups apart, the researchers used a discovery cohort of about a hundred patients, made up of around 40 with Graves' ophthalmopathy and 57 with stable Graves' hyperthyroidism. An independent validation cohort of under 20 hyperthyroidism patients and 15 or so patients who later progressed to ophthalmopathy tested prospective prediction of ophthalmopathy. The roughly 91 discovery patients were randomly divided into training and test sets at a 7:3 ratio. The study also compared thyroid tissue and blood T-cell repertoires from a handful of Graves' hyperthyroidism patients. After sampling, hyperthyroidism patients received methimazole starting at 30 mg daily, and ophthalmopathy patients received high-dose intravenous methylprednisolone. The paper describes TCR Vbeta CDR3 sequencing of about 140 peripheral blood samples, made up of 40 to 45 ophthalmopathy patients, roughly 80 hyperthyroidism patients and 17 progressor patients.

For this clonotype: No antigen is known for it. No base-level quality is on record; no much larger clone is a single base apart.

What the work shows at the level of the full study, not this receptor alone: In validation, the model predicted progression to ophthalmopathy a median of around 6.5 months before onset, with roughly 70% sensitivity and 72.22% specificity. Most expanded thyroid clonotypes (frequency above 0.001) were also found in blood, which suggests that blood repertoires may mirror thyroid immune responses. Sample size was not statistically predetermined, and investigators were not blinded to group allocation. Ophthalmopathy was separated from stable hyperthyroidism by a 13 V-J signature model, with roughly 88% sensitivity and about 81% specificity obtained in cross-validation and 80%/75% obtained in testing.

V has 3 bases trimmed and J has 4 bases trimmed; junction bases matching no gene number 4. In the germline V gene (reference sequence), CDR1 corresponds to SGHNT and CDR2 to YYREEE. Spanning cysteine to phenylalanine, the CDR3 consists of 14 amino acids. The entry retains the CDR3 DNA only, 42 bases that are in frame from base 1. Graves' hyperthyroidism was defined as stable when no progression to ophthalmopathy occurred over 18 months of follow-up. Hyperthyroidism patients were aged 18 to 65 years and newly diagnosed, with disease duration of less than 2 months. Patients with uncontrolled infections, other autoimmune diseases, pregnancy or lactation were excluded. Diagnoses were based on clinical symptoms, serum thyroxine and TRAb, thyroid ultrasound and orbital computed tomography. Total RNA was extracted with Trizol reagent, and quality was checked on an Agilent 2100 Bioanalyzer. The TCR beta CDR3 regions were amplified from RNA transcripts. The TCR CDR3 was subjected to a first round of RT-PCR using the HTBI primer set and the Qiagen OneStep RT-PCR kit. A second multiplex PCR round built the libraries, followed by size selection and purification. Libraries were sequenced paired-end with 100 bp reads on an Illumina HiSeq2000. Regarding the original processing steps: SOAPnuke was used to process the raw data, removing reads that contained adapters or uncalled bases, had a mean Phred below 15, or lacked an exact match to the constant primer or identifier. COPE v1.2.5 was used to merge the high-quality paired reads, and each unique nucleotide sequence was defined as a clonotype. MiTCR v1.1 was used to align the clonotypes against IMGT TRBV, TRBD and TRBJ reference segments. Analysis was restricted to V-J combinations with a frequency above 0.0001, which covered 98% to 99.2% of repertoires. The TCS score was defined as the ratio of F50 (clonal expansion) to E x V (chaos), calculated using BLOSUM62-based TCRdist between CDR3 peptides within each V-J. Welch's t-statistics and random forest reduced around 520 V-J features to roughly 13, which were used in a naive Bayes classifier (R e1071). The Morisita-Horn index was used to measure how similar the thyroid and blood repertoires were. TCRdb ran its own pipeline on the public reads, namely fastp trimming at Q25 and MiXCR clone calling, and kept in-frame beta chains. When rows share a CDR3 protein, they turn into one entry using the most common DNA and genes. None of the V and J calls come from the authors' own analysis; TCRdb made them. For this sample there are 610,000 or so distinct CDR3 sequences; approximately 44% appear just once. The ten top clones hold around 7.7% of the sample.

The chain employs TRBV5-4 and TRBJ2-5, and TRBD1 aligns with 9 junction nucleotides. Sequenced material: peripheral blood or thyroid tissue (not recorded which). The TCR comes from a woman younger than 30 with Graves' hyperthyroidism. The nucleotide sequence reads TGTGCCAGCAGCTGGGGACAGGGTGTAGAGACCCAGTACTTC. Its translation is CASSWGQGVETQYF.